These T cell receptor beta chains were read from a single sample in a study of T-cell memory formation after mild COVID-19. TCRdb ran MiXCR on the 5' RACE reads and lists one entry per CDR3 protein. The sample consists of roughly 190,000 distinct CDR3 sequences, roughly a tenth of them appearing once. The sequencing input was PBMCs or a T cell subset sorted from them (not recorded which). These receptors all stem from a man aged 18 to 30 who had mild COVID-19 (a few samples of this study predate the infection). Cell type and time point are not known. CDR3s include the opening cysteine and the closing phenylalanine or tryptophan. Fields, in order: CDR3 protein, CDR3 DNA, V gene, J gene, clone size, D gene. D genes are given only for firm matches. Rows may omit the clone size; those that give it use once, few, many or a size class.

CDR3: CASSAGLAGVGTQYF
DNA: TGTGCCAGCAGCGCGGGACTAGCGGGGGTGGGGACCCAGTACTTC
V: TRBV5-4
J: TRBJ2-5
size: few
D: TRBD2

CDR3: CATSDLTEQFF
DNA: TGTGCCACCAGTGATTTGACTGAGCAGTTCTTC
V: TRBV24-1
J: TRBJ2-1
size: many
D: -

CDR3: CASSRDSTEAFF
DNA: TGCGCCAGCAGCCGGGACAGCACTGAAGCTTTCTTT
V: TRBV5-1
J: TRBJ1-1
size: -
D: TRBD1

CDR3: CASSLSQIHSGNTIYF
DNA: TGCGCCAGCAGCCTCTCTCAGATACACTCTGGAAACACCATATATTTT
V: TRBV5-1
J: TRBJ1-3
size: -
D: -

CDR3: CASAGGRGGSYEQYF
DNA: TGTGCCAGCGCTGGGGGCAGGGGGGGCTCCTACGAGCAGTACTTC
V: TRBV4-2
J: TRBJ2-7
size: -
D: -

CDR3: CASSFGMENTEAFF
DNA: TGTGCCAGCAGCTTTGGAATGGAAAACACTGAAGCTTTCTTT
V: TRBV7-9
J: TRBJ1-1
size: -
D: -

CDR3: CASSTKYGGGPYNEQFF
DNA: TGTGCCAGCAGCACTAAGTATGGGGGGGGCCCCTACAATGAGCAGTTCTTC
V: TRBV6-5
J: TRBJ2-1
size: -
D: -

CDR3: CASSRRDTTGELFF
DNA: TGTGCCAGCAGCCGCCGGGACACCACCGGGGAGCTGTTTTTT
V: TRBV5-4
J: TRBJ2-2
size: few
D: -

CDR3: CASSYGLGSTETQYF
DNA: TGTGCCAGCAGTTACGGCCTGGGGAGTACGGAGACCCAGTACTTC
V: TRBV6-2/TRBV6-3
J: TRBJ2-5
size: few
D: -

CDR3: CSARDPSAGGFSPLHF
DNA: TGCAGTGCTAGAGATCCCTCAGCAGGGGGCTTTTCACCCCTCCACTTT
V: TRBV20-1
J: TRBJ1-6
size: few
D: TRBD1

CDR3: CASSPAPGANVLTF
DNA: TGCGCCAGCAGCCCGGCGCCTGGGGCCAACGTCCTGACTTTC
V: TRBV5-1
J: TRBJ2-6
size: many
D: -

CDR3: CASSGLQRYEQYF
DNA: TGTGCCAGCAGTGGACTACAGCGGTACGAGCAGTACTTC
V: TRBV6-5
J: TRBJ2-7
size: -
D: -

CDR3: CASSHESGGHLNTEAFF
DNA: TGCGCCAGCAGCCATGAATCCGGGGGGCATTTGAACACTGAAGCTTTCTTT
V: TRBV4-1
J: TRBJ1-1
size: few
D: -

CDR3: CASSPSGGDRRTDTQYF
DNA: TGTGCCAGCTCACCTTCGGGCGGGGACAGACGCACAGATACGCAGTATTTT
V: TRBV18
J: TRBJ2-3
size: -
D: -

CDR3: CASSQASRGEAAKYTQYF
DNA: TGTGCCAGCAGCCAAGCCTCCCGGGGGGAAGCCGCCAAATACACGCAGTATTTT
V: TRBV4-2
J: TRBJ2-3
size: -
D: TRBD2

CDR3: CASSQDVSTIPSGYTF
DNA: TGCGCCAGCAGCCAAGATGTGAGTACAATCCCGTCCGGCTACACCTTC
V: TRBV4-1
J: TRBJ1-2
size: few
D: -

CDR3: CASSYRDSQETQYF
DNA: TGTGCCAGCAGTTACAGGGACAGCCAAGAGACCCAGTACTTC
V: TRBV6-5
J: TRBJ2-5
size: -
D: TRBD1

CDR3: CASSGRPGGTLVNTGELFF
DNA: TGTGCCAGCAGCGGACGCCCCGGGGGGACACTTGTAAACACCGGGGAGCTGTTTTTT
V: TRBV9
J: TRBJ2-2
size: -
D: -

CDR3: CASSLSYSTDTQYF
DNA: TGTGCCAGCAGCTTATCTTACTCCACAGATACGCAGTATTTT
V: TRBV7-2
J: TRBJ2-3
size: many
D: -

CDR3: CASSYSGQWYGYTF
DNA: TGTGCCAGCAGTTACTCGGGACAGTGGTATGGCTACACCTTC
V: TRBV6-2/TRBV6-3
J: TRBJ1-2
size: few
D: TRBD1

CDR3: CASSYGTSLYQPQHF
DNA: TGTGCCAGCAGTTACGGGACATCTCTATATCAGCCCCAGCATTTT
V: TRBV6-2/TRBV6-3
J: TRBJ1-5
size: -
D: -

CDR3: CASSQGTGVDYGYTF
DNA: TGCGCCAGCAGCCAAGGGACAGGGGTTGACTATGGCTACACCTTC
V: TRBV5-1
J: TRBJ1-2
size: few
D: TRBD1

CDR3: CASSYSPAGPNQPQHF
DNA: TGTGCCAGCAGTTACTCCCCCGCCGGACCTAATCAGCCCCAGCATTTT
V: TRBV6-5
J: TRBJ1-5
size: few
D: -

CDR3: CASSSSPAATEAFF
DNA: TGTGCCAGCAGCTCCTCCCCAGCGGCAACTGAAGCTTTCTTT
V: TRBV7-2
J: TRBJ1-1
size: -
D: -

CDR3: CASSRAGQHNQPQHF
DNA: TGTGCCAGCAGTAGGGCGGGACAGCACAATCAGCCCCAGCATTTT
V: TRBV7-2
J: TRBJ1-5
size: few
D: TRBD1

CDR3: CASSYWDSSTDTQYF
DNA: TGTGCCAGCAGTTATTGGGATTCTAGCACAGATACGCAGTATTTT
V: TRBV6-2/TRBV6-3
J: TRBJ2-3
size: few
D: -

CDR3: CASSLEPSSTDTQYF
DNA: TGTGCCAGCAGCCTTGAACCCTCTAGCACAGATACGCAGTATTTT
V: TRBV5-6
J: TRBJ2-3
size: few
D: -

CDR3: CASSLERGGLSGGELFF
DNA: TGTGCCAGCAGCTTGGAGCGGGGGGGCCTTAGTGGCGGGGAGCTGTTTTTT
V: TRBV5-6
J: TRBJ2-2
size: -
D: TRBD2

CDR3: CASLRQGIWGYTF
DNA: TGTGCCAGCTTGAGACAGGGGATTTGGGGCTACACCTTC
V: TRBV6-1
J: TRBJ1-2
size: -
D: TRBD1

CDR3: CAISDDKGNSPLHF
DNA: TGTGCCATCAGTGATGATAAGGGGAATTCACCCCTCCACTTT
V: TRBV10-3
J: TRBJ1-6
size: few
D: -

CDR3: CASSLTAQGEIETF
DNA: TGTGCCAGCAGCTTGACTGCTCAGGGGGAAATTGAAACCTTC
V: TRBV5-6
J: TRBJ1-2
size: once
D: TRBD1

CDR3: CASSLQTGIGAEAFF
DNA: TGTGCCAGCTCACTCCAGACAGGGATAGGCGCTGAAGCTTTCTTT
V: TRBV18
J: TRBJ1-1
size: many
D: TRBD1

CDR3: CASSPRPGDTGELFF
DNA: TGTGCCAGCAGCCCTCGTCCAGGGGACACCGGGGAGCTGTTTTTT
V: TRBV11-2
J: TRBJ2-2
size: -
D: -

CDR3: CSVRGRGQETQYF
DNA: TGCAGTGTCCGAGGACGGGGGCAAGAGACCCAGTACTTC
V: TRBV20-1
J: TRBJ2-5
size: few
D: -

CDR3: CASRGQANTGELFF
DNA: TGTGCCAGCAGGGGACAGGCGAACACCGGGGAGCTGTTTTTT
V: TRBV7-3
J: TRBJ2-2
size: few
D: TRBD1

CDR3: CSARDQGTGVTDTQYF
DNA: TGCAGTGCTAGAGATCAAGGGACAGGCGTCACAGATACGCAGTATTTT
V: TRBV20-1
J: TRBJ2-3
size: few
D: TRBD1

CDR3: CASSQAGLGLATNEKLFF
DNA: TGTGCCAGCAGCCAAGCTGGGCTGGGACTTGCAACTAATGAAAAACTGTTTTTT
V: TRBV3-1
J: TRBJ1-4
size: -
D: -

CDR3: CASSPADSTDTQYF
DNA: TGTGCCAGCAGCCCCGCGGACAGCACAGATACGCAGTATTTT
V: TRBV6-5
J: TRBJ2-3
size: few
D: -

CDR3: CASSLQGGRLGAFF
DNA: TGTGCCAGCAGTTTACAGGGGGGACGGTTGGGAGCTTTCTTT
V: TRBV6-5
J: TRBJ1-1
size: few
D: TRBD1

CDR3: CASSSQGRQPQHF
DNA: TGTGCCAGCAGTTCCCAGGGCCGGCAGCCCCAGCATTTT
V: TRBV6-5
J: TRBJ1-5
size: few
D: -

CDR3: CSALAGGTSTDTQYF
DNA: TGCAGTGCACTAGCGGGGGGAACTAGCACAGATACGCAGTATTTT
V: TRBV20-1
J: TRBJ2-3
size: -
D: TRBD2

CDR3: CASSLAGQYNSPLHF
DNA: TGTGCCAGCAGCTTGGCGGGACAGTATAATTCACCCCTCCACTTT
V: TRBV5-4
J: TRBJ1-6
size: many
D: TRBD1